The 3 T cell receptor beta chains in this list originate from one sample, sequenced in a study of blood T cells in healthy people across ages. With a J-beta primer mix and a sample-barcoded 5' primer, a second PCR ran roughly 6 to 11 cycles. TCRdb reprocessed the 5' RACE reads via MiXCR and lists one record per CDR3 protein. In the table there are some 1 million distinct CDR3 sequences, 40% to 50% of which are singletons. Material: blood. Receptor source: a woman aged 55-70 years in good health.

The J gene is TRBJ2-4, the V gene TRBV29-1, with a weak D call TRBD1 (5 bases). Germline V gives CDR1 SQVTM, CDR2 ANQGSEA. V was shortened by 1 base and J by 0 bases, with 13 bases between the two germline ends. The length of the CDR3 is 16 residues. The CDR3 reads CSVEVDSEKAKNIQYF. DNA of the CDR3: TGCAGCGTTGAAGTAGACAGCGAAAAAGCCAAAAACATTCAGTACTTC.

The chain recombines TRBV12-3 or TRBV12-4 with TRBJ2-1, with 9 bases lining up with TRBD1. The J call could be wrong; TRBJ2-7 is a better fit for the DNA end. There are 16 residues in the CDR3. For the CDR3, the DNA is TGTGCCAGCAGTTTGGACAGGGGATCGTCGTCGAATGAGCAGTACTTC. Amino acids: CASSLDRGSSSNEQYF.

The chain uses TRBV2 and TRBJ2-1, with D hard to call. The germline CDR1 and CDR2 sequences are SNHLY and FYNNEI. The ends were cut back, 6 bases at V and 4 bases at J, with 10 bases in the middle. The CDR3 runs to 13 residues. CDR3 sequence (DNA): TGTGCCAGCAGGCCAGACTCTTACAATGAGCAGTTCTTC. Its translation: CASRPDSYNEQFF.